The clone carrying this T cell receptor (beta chain) has a single count. The target antigen is unknown. This sample is part of a study of response to subunit inactivated influenza vaccine. Study-wide results and caveats: Only a handful of new T cells, the authors suggested, are recruited with each seasonal influenza vaccination.

MiXCR, applied by TCRdb to the RT-PCR reads, yields one record per CDR3 protein. The sample lists hundreds of thousands of distinct CDR3 sequences, approximately 14% seen once, with roughly 12% in the top ten. This CDR3 spans 18 amino acids. V was clipped by 3 bases and J by 4 bases; unmatched bases: 12. Germline values: CDR1 ENHRY, CDR2 SYGVKD. Sequenced here: PBMCs from blood, sampled 11 to 12 days after vaccination. This receptor was obtained from a man in his forties or fifties who received an inactivated influenza vaccine. The rearrangement links TRBV10-3 to TRBJ2-3, with 11 bases fitting TRBD2. The CDR3 spells CAISDGLAGSGRADTQYF. CDR3 sequence (DNA): TGTGCCATCAGTGATGGACTAGCGGGCTCGGGGAGGGCAGATACGCAGTATTTT.